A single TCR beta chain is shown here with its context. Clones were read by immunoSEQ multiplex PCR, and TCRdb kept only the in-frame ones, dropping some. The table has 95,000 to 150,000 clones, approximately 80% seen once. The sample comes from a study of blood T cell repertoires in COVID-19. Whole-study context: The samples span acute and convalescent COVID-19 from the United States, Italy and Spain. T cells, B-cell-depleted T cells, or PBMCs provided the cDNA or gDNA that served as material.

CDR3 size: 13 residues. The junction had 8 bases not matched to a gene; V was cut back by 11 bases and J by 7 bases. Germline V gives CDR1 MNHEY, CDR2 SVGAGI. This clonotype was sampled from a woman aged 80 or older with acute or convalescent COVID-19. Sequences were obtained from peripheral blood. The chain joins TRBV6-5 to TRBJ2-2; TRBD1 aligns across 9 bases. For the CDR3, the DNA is TGTGCCTTACGGGACAGGGTGAGCGGGGAGCTGTTTTTT. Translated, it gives CALRDRVSGELFF.